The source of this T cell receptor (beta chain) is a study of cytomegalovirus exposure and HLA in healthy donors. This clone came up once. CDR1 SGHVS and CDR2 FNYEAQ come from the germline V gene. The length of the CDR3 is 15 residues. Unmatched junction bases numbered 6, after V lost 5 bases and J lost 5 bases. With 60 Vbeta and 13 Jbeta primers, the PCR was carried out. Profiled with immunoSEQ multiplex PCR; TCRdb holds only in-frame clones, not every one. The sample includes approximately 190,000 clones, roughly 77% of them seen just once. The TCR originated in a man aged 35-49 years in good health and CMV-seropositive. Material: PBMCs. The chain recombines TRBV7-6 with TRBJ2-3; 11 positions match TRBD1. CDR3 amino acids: CASSTPGQGVDTQYF. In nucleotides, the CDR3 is TGTGCCAGCAGCACCCCGGGACAGGGGGTAGATACGCAGTATTTT. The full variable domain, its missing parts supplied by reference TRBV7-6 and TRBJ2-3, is GAGVSQSPRYKVTKRGQDVALRCDPISGHVSLYWYRQALGQGPEFLTYFNYEAQQDKSGLPNDRFSAERPEGSISTLTIQRTEQRDSAMYRCASSTPGQGVDTQYFGPGTRLTVL.